One sample yielded the 32 T cell receptor beta chains listed below, sequenced in a study of siplizumab effects on memory and regulatory T cells (dated 2019 in TCRdb). To prepare the library, the immunoSEQ multiplex PCR assay was applied. TCRdb retrieved this table from immuneACCESS and kept in-frame rearrangements only. Not all clones are present; in checked studies, unresolved V genes account for under half, and no reason is known for the remainder. This sample has some 100,000 clones in its table, and roughly 96% of those were observed once. 0.025% to 0.035% of the sample rests with the top ten. The sequencing input was naive CD4+ T cells sorted from blood. This sample's cell subset or site label indicates: unstimulated naive T cells. The source is a human donor in good health.

The gene calls are TRBV5-5 and TRBJ1-5; D unclear. Germline values: CDR1 SGHKS, CDR2 YYEKEE (reference sequence). CDR3 length equals 13 residues. Trimming pared 7 bases from V and 5 bases from J, leaving 13 bases between. CDR3 sequence (DNA): TGTGCCAGCCACTCCGAGTTGGATCAGCCCCAGCATTTT. Translation gives CASHSELDQPQHF.

The V gene is TRBV15, the J gene TRBJ2-7; tentatively, D is TRBD2 (6 bases). Trimming took off 0 bases at V and 3 bases at J, with 18 bases between the two ends. The CDR3 is 17 amino acids. Germline V gene sequence: CDR1 LNHNV, CDR2 YYDKDF (reference sequence). For the CDR3, the DNA is TGTGCCACCAGCAGAGATGTCTGGGGGGAACGGGACTACGAGCAGTACTTC. Encoded protein: CATSRDVWGERDYEQYF.

This clone is a singleton in its sample. This chain links TRBV6-5 with TRBJ1-2, with D possibly TRBD1 on 5 matching bases. This CDR3 is 14 amino acids long. V was pared by 9 bases and J by 2 bases, with 16 bases between. CDR1 MNHEY and CDR2 SVGAGI come from the germline V gene. The CDR3 bases are TGTGCCAGATACCTATTGGGGGGGAACTATGGCTACACCTTC. Translated: CARYLLGGNYGYTF.

The V gene is TRBV5-1, the J gene TRBJ1-4, with 8 bases lining up with TRBD1. V gave up 0 bases and J gave up 8 bases; unmatched junction bases: 6. The germline V gene has CDR1 SGHRS and CDR2 YFSETQ. The CDR3 runs to 15 residues. The CDR3 DNA follows: TGCGCCAGCAGCTTGGCAGGACAGGGAGCCGAAAAACTGTTTTTT. Protein: CASSLAGQGAEKLFF.

The gene calls are TRBV6-5 and TRBJ1-2; 10 bases line up with TRBD1. V trimming: 6 bases; J trimming: 3 bases; junction bases outside the gene matches: 7. Looked up from germline, CDR1 is MNHEY and CDR2 is SVGAGI. The CDR3 has 15 residues. The chain's CDR3 is CASRGTGVGDYGYTF. The CDR3 nucleotides read TGTGCCAGCAGGGGGACAGGGGTCGGGGACTATGGCTACACCTTC.

The chain is built from TRBV7-9 and TRBJ1-1; D is ambiguous. Trimming removed 6 bases from V and 5 bases from J, with 13 bases in between. CDR1 and CDR2 from the germline V gene are SEHNR and FQNEAQ (reference sequence). This CDR3 region has 13 residues. CDR3 region: CASSTKSRTEAFF. CDR3 bases: TGTGCCAGCAGTACGAAGTCGCGGACTGAAGCTTTCTTT.

The V and J genes are TRBV6-1 and TRBJ2-7; TRBD2 might be the D (6 bases). From germline, CDR1 is MNHNS and CDR2 SASEGT. Trimming shortened V by 10 bases and J by 1 base, and 14 bases separated the two germline ends. The CDR3 spans 13 residues. CDR3 coding DNA: TGTGCCACCACGCGGGAAAGGTCCTACGAGCAGTACTTC. Translation gives CATTRERSYEQYF.

The CDR3 nucleotides are TGTGCCAGCAGTTTGGACAGGGAGAGAGGCTACACCTTC. Encoded protein: CASSLDRERGYTF. This chain connects TRBV27 to TRBJ1-2, with TRBD1 matching 8 bases. Germline CDR1 reads MNHEY; CDR2 reads SMNVEV (reference sequence). With V trimmed by 3 bases and J by 8 bases, 5 bases remained unmatched. The length of the CDR3 is 13 residues.

The chain recombines TRBV9 with TRBJ1-2; TRBD1 agrees at 9 bases. V was pared by 0 bases and J by 4 bases, with 1 base of the junction left unmatched. The CDR3 contains 14 residues. Germline V gene data show CDR1 as SGDLS and CDR2 as YYNGEE. The CDR3 nucleotides read TGTGCCAGCAGCGTAGTGGGACAGGGCTATGGCTACACCTTC. This translates into CASSVVGQGYGYTF. Full variable domain (outside the CDR3, taken from reference TRBV9 and TRBJ1-2): DSGVTQTPKHLITATGQRVTLRCSPRSGDLSVYWYQQSLDQGLQFLIQYYNGEERAKGNILERFSAQQFPDLHSELNLSSLELGDSALYFCASSVVGQGYGYTFGSGTRLTVV.

The chain couples TRBV28 to TRBJ1-5; 11 nucleotides match TRBD1. This CDR3 is 17 amino acids long. The ends lost 6 bases at V and 4 bases at J; junction bases unmatched: 11. Germline V gene sequence: CDR1 MDHEN, CDR2 SYDVKM. This chain's CDR3 is CASRYRDRGVLNQPQHF. The CDR3 nucleotides are TGTGCCAGCAGATACCGGGACAGGGGGGTTTTGAATCAGCCCCAGCATTTT.

This chain connects TRBV5-6 to TRBJ1-5; TRBD1 is a possible D gene (6 bases). The CDR3 is made up of 14 amino acids. From germline, CDR1 is SGHDT and CDR2 YYEEEE. Trimming removed 2 bases at V and 3 bases at J, with 9 bases between. CDR3 sequence: CASSFGQYNQPQHF. As DNA, the CDR3 is TGTGCCAGCAGCTTTGGACAGTACAATCAGCCCCAGCATTTT.

This chain connects TRBV6-5 to TRBJ2-2; D unresolved. Looked up from germline, CDR1 is MNHEY and CDR2 is SVGAGI. Trimming cost V 2 bases and J 1 base, with 8 bases left between them. This CDR3 is 15 amino acids long. In DNA form, the CDR3 reads TGTGCCAGCAGTTACGGGCTACGGAACACCGGGGAGCTGTTTTTT. Its translation: CASSYGLRNTGELFF.

This chain uses TRBV30 with TRBJ2-2, with D tentatively TRBD2 (5 bases). V dropped 5 bases and J dropped 2 bases, with 12 bases sitting between them. Germline assignment: CDR1 GTSNPN and CDR2 SVGIG (reference sequence). The CDR3 runs to 14 residues. CDR3 sequence: CAWGPGKNTGELFF. In nucleotides, the CDR3 is TGTGCCTGGGGTCCGGGAAAAAACACCGGGGAGCTGTTTTTT.

V and J are TRBV9 and TRBJ1-1; no firm D call. The length of the CDR3 is 13 residues. With 2 bases removed from V and 4 bases from J, the gap between germline ends came to 9 bases. The germline V gene has CDR1 SGDLS and CDR2 YYNGEE. The CDR3 region has the DNA TGTGCCAGCAGCGTCCACCCAGGCACTGAAGCTTTCTTT. Translating gives CASSVHPGTEAFF.

V is TRBV2 and J is TRBJ2-2; a weak D match, TRBD2 (6 bases). The V end lost 5 bases, the J end lost 7 bases, and 14 bases lay between the germline ends. Germline V gives CDR1 SNHLY, CDR2 FYNNEI. This CDR3 is 14 amino acids long. As DNA, the CDR3 is TGTGCCAGCAGTCCTTGGAGGGCGGACGGGGAGCTGTTTTTT. Translation: CASSPWRADGELFF.

The chain links TRBV7-9 to TRBJ2-1; 9 nucleotides align to TRBD1. V lost 4 bases and J lost 4; bases outside the gene matches: 8. CDR3 size: 16 residues. Germline V gives CDR1 SEHNR, CDR2 FQNEAQ (reference sequence). The CDR3 DNA is TGTGCCAGCAGCTCCTCCGGGACAGGGCTTTACAATGAGCAGTTCTTC. It specifies CASSSSGTGLYNEQFF.

J is TRBJ2-3 and V is TRBV5-4, with D unresolved. Trimming removed 2 bases from V and 1 base from J, with 5 bases in between. The CDR3 runs 13 residues. CDR1 and CDR2 from the germline V gene are SGHNT and YYREEE (reference sequence). Here the CDR3 DNA reads TGTGCCAGCAGCTTTGGGGGCACAGATACGCAGTATTTT. Amino acid sequence: CASSFGGTDTQYF.

This chain uses TRBV28 with TRBJ2-3; tentatively, D is TRBD1 (7 bases). The V end lost 6 bases, the J end lost 5 bases, and 12 bases lay between the germline ends. Germline CDR1 and CDR2: MDHEN and SYDVKM. This CDR3 spans 13 amino acids. CDR3 sequence reads: CASRNQGGDTQYF. The CDR3 DNA reads as TGTGCCAGCAGAAATCAGGGGGGAGATACGCAGTATTTT.

The chain recombines TRBV30 with TRBJ1-6; 9 nucleotides match TRBD1. This CDR3 has 17 residues. V was pared by 2 bases and J by 1 base, with 6 bases of the junction left unmatched. The germline V gene encodes CDR1 GTSNPN and CDR2 SVGIG (reference sequence). CDR3 sequence: CAWSTKDRGSYNSPLHF. The CDR3 nucleotides read TGTGCCTGGAGTACTAAGGACAGGGGTTCCTATAATTCACCCCTCCACTTT.

The CDR3 here is CAISEFATGTGRHYEQYF. The CDR3 DNA reads TGTGCCATCAGTGAGTTCGCAACGGGCACGGGACGGCACTACGAGCAGTACTTC. The V call is TRBV10-3, the J call TRBJ2-7; D may match TRBD1 or TRBD2 (5 bases each). The CDR3 is 18 amino acids. Germline lookup yields CDR1 ENHRY and CDR2 SYGVKD. V shed 1 base and J shed 3 bases, with 22 bases lying between them.

The V gene is TRBV19, the J gene TRBJ2-7; D may be TRBD1 or TRBD2 (6 bases each). The CDR3 covers 15 residues. The germline V gene has CDR1 LNHDA and CDR2 SQIVND (reference sequence). V lost 5 bases, J lost 4 bases, and 18 bases lay in between. CDR3 nucleotide sequence: TGTGCCAGTAGTGGAGGGCCGGGACAAACTTACGAGCAGTACTTC. Translating it yields CASSGGPGQTYEQYF. The full variable domain, completed using reference TRBV19 and TRBJ2-7, is DGGITQSPKYLFRKEGQNVTLSCEQNLNHDAMYWYRQDPGQGLRLIYYSQIVNDFQKGDIAEGYSVSREKKESFPLTVTSAQKNPTAFYLCASSGGPGQTYEQYFGPGTRLTVT.

The chain recombines TRBV19 with TRBJ1-2, with 7 bases that match TRBD1. The CDR3 contains 13 residues. Losses at the gene ends were 4 bases for V and 2 bases for J; bases not matched to a gene: 1. Germline CDR1 is LNHDA and CDR2 is SQIVND (reference sequence). The CDR3: CASSKGQNYGYTF. CDR3 nucleotide sequence: TGTGCCAGTAGTAAGGGACAGAACTATGGCTACACCTTC.

The chain uses TRBV5-1 and TRBJ2-1; 8 bases are a match to TRBD2. J gave up 6 bases and V 2 bases, and 4 bases lay outside the gene matches. The CDR3 has 14 amino acids. Per germline, CDR1 SGHRS and CDR2 YFSETQ. CDR3 loop: CASSFTGTSNEQFF. In DNA form, the CDR3 reads TGCGCCAGCAGCTTTACCGGGACTAGCAATGAGCAGTTCTTC.

The gene calls are TRBV20-1 and TRBJ2-7; unclear D gene. CDR3 size: 11 residues. Germline CDR1 and CDR2: DFQATT and SNEGSKA (reference sequence). Between the trimmed V and J ends, which lost 4 bases and 2 bases, there was a span of 6 bases. Here the CDR3 reads CSANWAYEQYF. For the CDR3, the DNA is TGCAGTGCTAACTGGGCCTACGAGCAGTACTTC.

V is TRBV28 and J is TRBJ1-5; D possibly corresponds to TRBD1 (5 bases). Per germline, CDR1 MDHEN and CDR2 SYDVKM. This CDR3 is 13 amino acids long. Trimming took 3 bases from V and 10 from J, leaving 13 bases between them. The chain's CDR3 is CASSFLGPEPQHF. DNA of the CDR3: TGTGCCAGCAGTTTTTTGGGGCCGGAACCCCAGCATTTT.

The chain combines TRBV7-2 with TRBJ2-7; D might be TRBD1 or TRBD2, each matching 7 bases. The CDR3 is made up of 14 amino acids. V was trimmed by 6 bases and J by 6 bases, leaving 18 bases between them. The germline CDR1 and CDR2 sequences are SGHTA and FQGNSA. The CDR3: CASRPRGGALEQYF. CDR3 nucleotides: TGTGCCAGCAGACCCAGGGGGGGGGCCCTCGAGCAGTACTTC.

The V and J genes are TRBV15 and TRBJ2-7; D not certain. Trimming cost V 5 bases and J 5 bases, with 16 bases left between them. In germline, CDR1 is LNHNV, CDR2 YYDKDF (reference sequence). The CDR3 consists of 14 residues. In DNA form, the CDR3 reads TGTGCCACCAGCGAAAAGGGCCCGTGGCACGAGCAGTACTTC. As protein: CATSEKGPWHEQYF.

The chain employs TRBV11-3 and TRBJ2-7; 8 nucleotides agree with TRBD1. Unmatched junction bases numbered 4, after V lost 0 bases and J lost 6 bases. CDR3 size: 14 residues. CDR1 and CDR2 from the germline V gene are SGHNT and YENEEA. In DNA form, the CDR3 reads TGTGCCAGCAGCTTAGATCGGCAGGGGGCCGAGCAGTACTTC. Protein sequence: CASSLDRQGAEQYF.

This chain links TRBV7-2 with TRBJ1-2, with TRBD1 as a possible D gene (6 bases). The germline CDR1 and CDR2 sequences are SGHTA and FQGNSA. The CDR3 extends over 14 amino acids. V was shortened by 3 bases and J by 5 bases, with 13 bases between the two germline ends. CDR3 nucleotide sequence: TGTGCCAGCAGCTTTAGCGAGGGGGTTTATGGCTACACCTTC. Translating gives CASSFSEGVYGYTF.

This clone occurred once. The V gene is TRBV19, the J gene TRBJ1-5; no clear D gene. Trimming pared 10 bases from V and 4 bases from J, leaving 20 bases between. This CDR3 comprises 15 residues. Germline CDR1 reads LNHDA; CDR2 reads SQIVND (reference sequence). The CDR3 sequence: CATDAGSVFNQPQHF. For the CDR3, the DNA is TGTGCCACCGATGCCGGGTCCGTTTTTAATCAGCCCCAGCATTTT.

V is TRBV5-1 and J is TRBJ1-1; D is perhaps TRBD1 (6 bases). With 0 bases removed from V and 5 bases from J, the gap between germline ends came to 11 bases. This CDR3 region has 14 residues. Germline V gene data show CDR1 as SGHRS and CDR2 as YFSETQ. DNA for the CDR3: TGCGCCAGCAGCTTGGGCGGGGGGGCGACTGAAGCTTTCTTT. Its translation is CASSLGGGATEAFF.

The V call is TRBV7-9, the J call TRBJ1-2, with no clear D. The CDR3 extends over 11 amino acids. Germline values: CDR1 SEHNR, CDR2 FQNEAQ (reference sequence). The ends were cut back, 3 bases at V and 10 bases at J, with 9 bases in the middle. The CDR3 here is CASSFFGVYTF. In nucleotides, the CDR3 is TGTGCCAGCAGCTTCTTTGGGGTCTACACCTTC.